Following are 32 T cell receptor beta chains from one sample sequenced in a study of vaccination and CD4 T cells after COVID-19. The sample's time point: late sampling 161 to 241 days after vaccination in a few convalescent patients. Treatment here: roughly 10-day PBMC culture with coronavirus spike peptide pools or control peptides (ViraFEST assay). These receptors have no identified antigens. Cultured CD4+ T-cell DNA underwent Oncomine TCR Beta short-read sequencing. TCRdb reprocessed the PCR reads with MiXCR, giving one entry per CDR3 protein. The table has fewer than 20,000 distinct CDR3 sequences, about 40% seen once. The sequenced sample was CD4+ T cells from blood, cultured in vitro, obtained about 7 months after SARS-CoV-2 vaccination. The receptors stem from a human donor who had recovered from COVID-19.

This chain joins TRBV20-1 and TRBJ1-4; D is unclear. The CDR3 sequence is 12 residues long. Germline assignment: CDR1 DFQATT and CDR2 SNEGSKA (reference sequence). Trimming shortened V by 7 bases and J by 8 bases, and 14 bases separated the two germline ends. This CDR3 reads CSVAAPGEKLFF. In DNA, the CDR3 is TGCAGTGTGGCTGCCCCTGGAGAAAAACTGTTTTTT.

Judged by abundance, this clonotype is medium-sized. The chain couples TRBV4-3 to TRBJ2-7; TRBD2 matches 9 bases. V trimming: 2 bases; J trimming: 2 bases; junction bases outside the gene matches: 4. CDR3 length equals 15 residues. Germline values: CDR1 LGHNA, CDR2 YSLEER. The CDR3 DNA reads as TGCGCCAGCAGCCAACAAGCGGGAGGAACCTACGAGCAGTACTTC. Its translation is CASSQQAGGTYEQYF.

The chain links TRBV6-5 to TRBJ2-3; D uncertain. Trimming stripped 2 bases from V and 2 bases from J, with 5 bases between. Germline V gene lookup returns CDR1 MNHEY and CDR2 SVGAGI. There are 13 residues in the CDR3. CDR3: CASSYGFTDTQYF. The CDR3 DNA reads TGTGCCAGCAGTTACGGGTTCACAGATACGCAGTATTTT.

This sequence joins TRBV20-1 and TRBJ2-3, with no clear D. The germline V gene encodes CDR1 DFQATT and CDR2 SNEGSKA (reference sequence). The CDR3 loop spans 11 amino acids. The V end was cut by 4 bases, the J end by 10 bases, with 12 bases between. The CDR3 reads CSANLGRPQYF. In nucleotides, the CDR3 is TGCAGTGCTAATTTAGGAAGGCCGCAGTATTTT.

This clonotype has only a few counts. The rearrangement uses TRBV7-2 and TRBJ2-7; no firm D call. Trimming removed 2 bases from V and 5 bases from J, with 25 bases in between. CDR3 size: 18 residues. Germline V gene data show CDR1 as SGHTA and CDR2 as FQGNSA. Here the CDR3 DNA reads TGTGCCAGCAGCTTATTGATTACGAGCTCCGGTGCAGGAGACGAGCAGTACTTC. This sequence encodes CASSLLITSSGAGDEQYF.

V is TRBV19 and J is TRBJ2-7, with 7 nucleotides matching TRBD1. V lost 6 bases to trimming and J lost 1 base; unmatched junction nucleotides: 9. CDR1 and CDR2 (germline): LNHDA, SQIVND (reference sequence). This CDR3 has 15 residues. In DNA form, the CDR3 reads TGTGCCAGTAGCCACTCGACAGGGAATTCCTACGAGCAGTACTTC. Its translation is CASSHSTGNSYEQYF.

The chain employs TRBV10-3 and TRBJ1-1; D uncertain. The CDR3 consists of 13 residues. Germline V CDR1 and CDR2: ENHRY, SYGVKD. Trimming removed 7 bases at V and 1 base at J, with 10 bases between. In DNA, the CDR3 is TGTGCCATCACCAAGACGGAGAACACTGAAGCTTTCTTT. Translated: CAITKTENTEAFF.

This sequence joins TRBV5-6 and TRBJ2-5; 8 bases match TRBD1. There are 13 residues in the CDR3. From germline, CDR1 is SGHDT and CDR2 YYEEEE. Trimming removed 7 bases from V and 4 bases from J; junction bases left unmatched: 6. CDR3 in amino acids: CASLRTGIETQYF. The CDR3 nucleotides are TGTGCCAGCTTGCGGACAGGGATAGAGACCCAGTACTTC.

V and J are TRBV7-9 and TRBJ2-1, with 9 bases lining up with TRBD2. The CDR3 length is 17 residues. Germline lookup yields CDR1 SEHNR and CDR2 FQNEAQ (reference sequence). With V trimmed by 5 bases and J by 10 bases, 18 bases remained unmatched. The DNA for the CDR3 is TGTGCCAGCAGCCCGACGGGGGTTAGCGGGAGCCGCGGAGAGCAGTTCTTC. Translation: CASSPTGVSGSRGEQFF.

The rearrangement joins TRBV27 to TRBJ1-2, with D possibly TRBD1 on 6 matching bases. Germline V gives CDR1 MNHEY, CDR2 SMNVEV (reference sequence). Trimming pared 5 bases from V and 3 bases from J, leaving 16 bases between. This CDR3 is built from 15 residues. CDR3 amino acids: CASSPGRGGYYGYTF. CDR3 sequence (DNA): TGTGCCAGCAGTCCAGGACGAGGGGGGTACTATGGCTACACCTTC.

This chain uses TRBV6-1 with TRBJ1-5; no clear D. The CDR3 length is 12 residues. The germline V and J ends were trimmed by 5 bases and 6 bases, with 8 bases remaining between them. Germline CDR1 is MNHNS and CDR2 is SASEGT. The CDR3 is CASSPLGQPQHF. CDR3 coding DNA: TGTGCCAGCAGTCCCTTAGGTCAGCCCCAGCATTTT.

The CDR3 region is CSAGVGEQYF. In nucleotides, the CDR3 is TGCAGTGCTGGTGTGGGGGAGCAGTACTTC. The V gene is TRBV20-1, the J gene TRBJ2-7, with unresolved D. V was trimmed by 5 bases and J by 7 bases, leaving 9 bases between them. CDR1 is DFQATT, CDR2 SNEGSKA, per germline (reference sequence). The length of the CDR3 is 10 residues.

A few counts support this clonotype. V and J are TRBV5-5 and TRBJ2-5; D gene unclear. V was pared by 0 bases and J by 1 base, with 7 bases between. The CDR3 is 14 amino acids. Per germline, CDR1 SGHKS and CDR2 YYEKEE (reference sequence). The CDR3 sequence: CASSLDLLQETQYF. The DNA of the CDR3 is TGTGCCAGCAGCTTGGATTTGCTCCAAGAGACCCAGTACTTC.

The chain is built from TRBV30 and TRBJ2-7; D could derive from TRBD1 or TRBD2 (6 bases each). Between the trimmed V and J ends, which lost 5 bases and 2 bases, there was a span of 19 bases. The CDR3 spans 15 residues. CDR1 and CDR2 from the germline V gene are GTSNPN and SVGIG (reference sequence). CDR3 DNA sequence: TGTGCCTGGCTATTTTTCACGGGGGCGACCTACGAGCAGTACTTC. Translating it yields CAWLFFTGATYEQYF.

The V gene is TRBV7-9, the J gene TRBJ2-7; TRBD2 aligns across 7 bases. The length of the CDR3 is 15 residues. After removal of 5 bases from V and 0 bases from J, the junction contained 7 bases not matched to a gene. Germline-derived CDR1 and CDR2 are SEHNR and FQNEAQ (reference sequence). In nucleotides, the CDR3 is TGTGCCAGCAGCCCTCTAGCGGACCACTCCTACGAGCAGTACTTC. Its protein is CASSPLADHSYEQYF. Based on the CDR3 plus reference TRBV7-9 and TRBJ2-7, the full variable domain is DTGVSQNPRHKITKRGQNVTFRCDPISEHNRLYWYRQTLGQGPEFLTYFQNEAQLEKSRLLSDRFSAERPKGSFSTLEIQRTEQGDSAMYLCASSPLADHSYEQYFGPGTRLTVT.

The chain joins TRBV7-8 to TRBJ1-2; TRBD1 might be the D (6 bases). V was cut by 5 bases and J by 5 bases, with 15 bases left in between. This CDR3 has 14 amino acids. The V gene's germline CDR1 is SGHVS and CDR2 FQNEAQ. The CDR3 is CASSPDSATYGYTF. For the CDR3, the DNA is TGTGCCAGCAGCCCGGACAGTGCGACTTATGGCTACACCTTC.

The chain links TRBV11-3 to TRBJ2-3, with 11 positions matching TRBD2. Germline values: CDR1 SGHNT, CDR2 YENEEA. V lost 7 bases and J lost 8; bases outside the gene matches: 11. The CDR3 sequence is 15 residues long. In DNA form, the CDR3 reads TGTGCCAGCACTCCGGGACTAGCGGTAGCGAGTACGCAGTATTTT. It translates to CASTPGLAVASTQYF.

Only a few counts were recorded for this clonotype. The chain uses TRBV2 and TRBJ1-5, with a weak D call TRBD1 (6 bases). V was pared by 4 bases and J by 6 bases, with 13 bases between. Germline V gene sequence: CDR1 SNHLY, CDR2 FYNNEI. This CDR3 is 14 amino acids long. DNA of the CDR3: TGTGCCAGCAGTGGTAGGGGGGCCGGTCAGCCCCAGCATTTT. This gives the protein CASSGRGAGQPQHF. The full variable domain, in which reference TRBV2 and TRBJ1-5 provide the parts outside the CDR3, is EPEVTQTPSHQVTQMGQEVILRCVPISNHLYFYWYRQILGQKVEFLVSFYNNEISEKSEIFDDQFSVERPDGSNFTLKIRSTKLEDSAMYFCASSGRGAGQPQHFGDGTRLSIL.

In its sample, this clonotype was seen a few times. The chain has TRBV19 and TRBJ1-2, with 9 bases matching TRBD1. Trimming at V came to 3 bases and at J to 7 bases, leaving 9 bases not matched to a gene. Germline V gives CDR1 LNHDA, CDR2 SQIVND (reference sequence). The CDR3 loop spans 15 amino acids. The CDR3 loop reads CASSMDGTGRFGYTF. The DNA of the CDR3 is TGTGCCAGTAGTATGGACGGGACAGGGAGATTTGGCTACACCTTC.

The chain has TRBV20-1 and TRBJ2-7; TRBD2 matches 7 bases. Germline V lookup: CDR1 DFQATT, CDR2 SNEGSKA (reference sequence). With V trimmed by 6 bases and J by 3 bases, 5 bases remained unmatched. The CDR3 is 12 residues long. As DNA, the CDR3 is TGCAGTGCAGGCGGGAGCCGCTACGAGCAGTACTTC. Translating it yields CSAGGSRYEQYF.

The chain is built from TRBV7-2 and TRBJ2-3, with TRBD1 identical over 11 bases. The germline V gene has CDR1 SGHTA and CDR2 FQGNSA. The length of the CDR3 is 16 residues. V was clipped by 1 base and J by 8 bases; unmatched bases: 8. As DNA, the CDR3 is TGTGCCAGCAGCTTAGTGTTCGGACAGGGGGCTGGTACGCAGTATTTT. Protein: CASSLVFGQGAGTQYF.

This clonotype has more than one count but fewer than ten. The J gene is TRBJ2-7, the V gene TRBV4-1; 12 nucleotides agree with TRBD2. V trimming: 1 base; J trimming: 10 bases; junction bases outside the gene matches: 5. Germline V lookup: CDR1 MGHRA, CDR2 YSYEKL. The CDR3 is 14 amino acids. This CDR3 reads CASSQGATSGRQYF. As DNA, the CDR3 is TGCGCCAGCAGCCAAGGGGCGACTAGCGGGAGACAGTACTTC.

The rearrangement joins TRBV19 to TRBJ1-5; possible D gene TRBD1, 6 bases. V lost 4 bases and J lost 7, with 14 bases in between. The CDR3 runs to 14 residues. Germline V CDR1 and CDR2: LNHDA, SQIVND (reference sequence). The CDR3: CASSRGGASQPQHF. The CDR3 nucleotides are TGTGCCAGTAGTAGGGGGGGGGCGAGCCAGCCCCAGCATTTT.

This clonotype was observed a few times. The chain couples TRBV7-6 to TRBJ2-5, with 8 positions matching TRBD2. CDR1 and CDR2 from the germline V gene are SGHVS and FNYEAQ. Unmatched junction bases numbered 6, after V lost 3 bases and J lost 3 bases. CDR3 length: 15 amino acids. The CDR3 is CASSFSGNREETQYF. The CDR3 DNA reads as TGTGCCAGCAGCTTTAGCGGGAACAGAGAAGAGACCCAGTACTTC.

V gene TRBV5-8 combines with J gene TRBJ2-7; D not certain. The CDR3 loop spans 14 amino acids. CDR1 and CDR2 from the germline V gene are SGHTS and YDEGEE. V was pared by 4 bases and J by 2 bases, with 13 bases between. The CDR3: CASSPTVLTYEQYF. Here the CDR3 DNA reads TGTGCCAGCAGCCCCACAGTACTCACCTACGAGCAGTACTTC.

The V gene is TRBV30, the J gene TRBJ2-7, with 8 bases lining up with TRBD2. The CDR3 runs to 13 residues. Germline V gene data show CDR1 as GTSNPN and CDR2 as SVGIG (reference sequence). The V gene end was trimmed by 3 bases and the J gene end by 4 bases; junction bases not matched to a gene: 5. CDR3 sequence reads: CAWRRAGGYEQYF. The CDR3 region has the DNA TGTGCCTGGAGACGGGCGGGGGGATACGAGCAGTACTTC.

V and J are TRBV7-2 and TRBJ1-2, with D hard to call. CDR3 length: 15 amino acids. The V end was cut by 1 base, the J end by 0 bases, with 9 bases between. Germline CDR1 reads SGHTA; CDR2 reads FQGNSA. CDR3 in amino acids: CASSLESATNYGYTF. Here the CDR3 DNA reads TGTGCCAGCAGCTTAGAGTCAGCCACTAACTATGGCTACACCTTC.

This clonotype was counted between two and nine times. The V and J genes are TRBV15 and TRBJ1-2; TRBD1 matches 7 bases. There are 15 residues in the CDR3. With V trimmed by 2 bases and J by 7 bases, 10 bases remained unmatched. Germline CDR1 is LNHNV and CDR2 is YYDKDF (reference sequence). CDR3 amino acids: CATSRHFLEGAGYTF. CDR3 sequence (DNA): TGTGCCACCAGCAGACATTTTCTCGAGGGGGCTGGCTACACCTTC.

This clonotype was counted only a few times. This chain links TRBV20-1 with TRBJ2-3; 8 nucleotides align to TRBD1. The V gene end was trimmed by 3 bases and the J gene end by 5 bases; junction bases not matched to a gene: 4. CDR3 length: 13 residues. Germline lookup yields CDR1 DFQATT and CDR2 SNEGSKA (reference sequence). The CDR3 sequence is CSARTGAQDTQYF. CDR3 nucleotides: TGCAGTGCTAGGACAGGGGCACAAGATACGCAGTATTTT.

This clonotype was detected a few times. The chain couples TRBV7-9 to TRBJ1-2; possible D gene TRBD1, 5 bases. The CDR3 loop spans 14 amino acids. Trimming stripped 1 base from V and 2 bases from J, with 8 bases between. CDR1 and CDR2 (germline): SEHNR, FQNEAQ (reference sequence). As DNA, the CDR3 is TGTGCCAGCAGCTTAGACCAGGGCAACTATGGCTACACCTTC. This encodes CASSLDQGNYGYTF.

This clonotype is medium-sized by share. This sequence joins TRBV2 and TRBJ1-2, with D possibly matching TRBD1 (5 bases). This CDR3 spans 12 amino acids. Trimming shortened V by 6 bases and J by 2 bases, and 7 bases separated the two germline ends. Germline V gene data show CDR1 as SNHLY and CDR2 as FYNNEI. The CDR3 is CASRTENYGYTF. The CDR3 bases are TGTGCCAGCAGGACAGAGAACTATGGCTACACCTTC.

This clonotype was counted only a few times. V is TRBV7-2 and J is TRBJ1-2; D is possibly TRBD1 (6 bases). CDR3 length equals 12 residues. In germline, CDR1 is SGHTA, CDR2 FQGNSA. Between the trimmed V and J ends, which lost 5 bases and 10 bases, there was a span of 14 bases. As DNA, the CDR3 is TGTGCCAGCAGCCCGGTAGGGGGGGACTACACCTTC. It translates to CASSPVGGDYTF.